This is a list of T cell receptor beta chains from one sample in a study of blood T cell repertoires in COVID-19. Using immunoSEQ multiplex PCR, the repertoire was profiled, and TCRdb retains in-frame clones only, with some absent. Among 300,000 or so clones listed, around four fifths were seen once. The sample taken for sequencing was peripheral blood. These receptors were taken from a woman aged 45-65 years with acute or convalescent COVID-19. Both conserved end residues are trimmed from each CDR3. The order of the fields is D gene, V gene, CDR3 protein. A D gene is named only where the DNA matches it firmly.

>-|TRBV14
ASSQDHWDSSLQTQY
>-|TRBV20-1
SATTAYEQY
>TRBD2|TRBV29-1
SVERGGGELF
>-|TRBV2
ASSVLDSYYT
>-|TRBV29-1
SVDRQTTDTQY
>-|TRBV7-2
ASSLGGRGRTDTQY
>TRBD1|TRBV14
ASSKDRGAGNTIY
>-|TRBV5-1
ASSLEVGATGELF
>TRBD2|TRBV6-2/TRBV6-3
ASSYSKGGAGGPYEQY
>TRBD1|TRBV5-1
ASPGQVTDTQY
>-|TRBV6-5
ASTDMGNQPQH
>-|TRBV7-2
ASSYYGNTIY
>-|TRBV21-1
ASSKAQTGGPDTQY
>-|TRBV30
ALGRENTEAF
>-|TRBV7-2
ASSLYPETNEKLF
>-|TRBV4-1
ASSQPRTAGANVLT
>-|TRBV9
ASSGGREGAF
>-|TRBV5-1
ASSGSGAGGELF
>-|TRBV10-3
AISEGAEETQY
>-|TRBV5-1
ASSLQVGGGDEQF
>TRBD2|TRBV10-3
AISSGGAGTGELF
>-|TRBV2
ASSEVSSGNTGELF
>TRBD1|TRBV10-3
ATRDSLYGYT
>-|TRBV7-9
ASSLKGGATNPYEQY
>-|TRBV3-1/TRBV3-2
ASSPWGEKRLNTIY
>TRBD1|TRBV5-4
ASSNPTGGRTEAF
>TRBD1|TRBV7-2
ASSLVGQGEPRH
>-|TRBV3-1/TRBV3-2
ASRGDTEAF
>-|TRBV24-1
ATSVDRGSSYNEQF
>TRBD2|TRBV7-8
ASSLLAGERDTQY
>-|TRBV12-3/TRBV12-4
ASSSNRSPGYT
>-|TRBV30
AWSVGAGSGELF
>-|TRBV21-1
ASSKRGQKETQY
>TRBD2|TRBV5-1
ASSLGLAGETQY
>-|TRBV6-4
ASSDREASGYT
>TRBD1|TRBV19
ASSIDQGQDQPQH
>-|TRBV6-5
ASGGVGETQY
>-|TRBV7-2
ASSLELTSSYNEQF
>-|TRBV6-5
ASSYRAVYNEQF
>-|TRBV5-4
ASSEGRAGRDTEAF
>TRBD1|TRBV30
AWNRDRPQETQY
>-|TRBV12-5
ASGFTQATNEKLF